Each of the 31 T cell receptor beta chains below was sequenced from the same sample in a study of blood T cells in healthy people across ages. Using a J-beta primer mix together with a sample-barcoded 5' primer, a second PCR was run for about 6 to 11 cycles. TCRdb re-called the 5' RACE reads with MiXCR, one entry per CDR3 protein. The repertoire holds 950,000 to 1,200,000 distinct CDR3 sequences, with 35% to 40% as singletons. Sequencing was carried out using blood. These receptors were taken from a man between 18 and 35 years old in good health.

Remarks on this clonotype: At one end the junction does not follow the germline gene, possibly because of a read error. The chain has TRBV20-1 and TRBJ1-5, with unresolved D. The germline V gene has CDR1 DFQATT and CDR2 SNEGSKA (reference sequence). The CDR3 spans 14 residues. The CDR3 DNA sequence: TGCAGTACTAGAGGACGGGAGGGCAATCAGCCCCAGCATTTT. This gives the protein CSTRGREGNQPQHF.

This chain connects TRBV2 to TRBJ2-3, with D possibly TRBD1 on 5 matching bases. Germline-derived CDR1 and CDR2 are SNHLY and FYNNEI. Trimming left V 4 bases short and J 0 bases short, with 11 bases between. CDR3 size: 15 residues. The CDR3 DNA is TGTGCCAGCAGTGCCCAGGGCTATAGCACAGATACGCAGTATTTT. This gives the protein CASSAQGYSTDTQYF.

The chain links TRBV15 to TRBJ1-1; TRBD1 aligns across 9 bases. The CDR3 is made up of 15 amino acids. Germline CDR1 reads LNHNV; CDR2 reads YYDKDF (reference sequence). After removal of 4 bases from V and 5 bases from J, the junction contained 8 bases not matched to a gene. In DNA, the CDR3 is TGTGCCACCAGCACAGAGACAGGGGGTTGGACTGAAGCTTTCTTT. Translated, it gives CATSTETGGWTEAFF.

This clonotype was detected once. The chain recombines TRBV28 with TRBJ1-5; TRBD1 agrees at 7 bases. After removal of 3 bases from V and 0 bases from J, the junction contained 11 bases not matched to a gene. CDR3 length equals 18 residues. CDR1 and CDR2 (germline): MDHEN, SYDVKM. This CDR3 is CASSFGGSGTDSNQPQHF. The CDR3 DNA reads as TGTGCCAGCAGTTTTGGGGGGAGCGGGACAGATAGCAATCAGCCCCAGCATTTT.

The chain recombines TRBV7-2 with TRBJ1-4; D is ambiguous. V lost 0 bases and J 5 bases, leaving 7 bases between the germline ends. In germline, CDR1 is SGHTA, CDR2 FQGNSA. The CDR3 sequence is 14 residues long. The CDR3 sequence: CASSLAVSNEKLFF. The CDR3 nucleotides read TGTGCCAGCAGCTTAGCGGTCTCCAATGAAAAACTGTTTTTT.

This chain links TRBV27 with TRBJ2-7; no definite D call. The CDR3 is 16 amino acids. V gave up 6 bases and J gave up 1 base, with 19 bases separating them. Germline V gene data show CDR1 as MNHEY and CDR2 as SMNVEV (reference sequence). The CDR3 DNA is TGTGCCAGCAGCCTCGTTAGGCAGCTCCCATCCTACGAGCAGTACTTC. Encoded protein: CASSLVRQLPSYEQYF.

The chain combines TRBV6-6 with TRBJ2-5; D call uncertain. V was cut by 7 bases and J by 2 bases, with 11 bases left in between. The CDR3 is 13 residues long. The germline V gene encodes CDR1 MNHNY and CDR2 SVGAGI (reference sequence). The CDR3 spells CASIPSGQETQYF. CDR3 nucleotides: TGTGCCAGCATCCCAAGTGGGCAAGAGACCCAGTACTTC.

The rearrangement uses TRBV12-3 or TRBV12-4 and TRBJ2-4; the D gene is possibly TRBD1 (5 bases). The CDR3 length is 12 residues. V was pared by 5 bases and J by 9 bases, with 11 bases between. Here the CDR3 DNA reads TGTGCCAGCAGTCCCGACAGCTCCATTCAGTACTTC. This encodes CASSPDSSIQYF.

The gene calls are TRBV4-3 and TRBJ2-3; D gene uncertain. The CDR3 is 17 residues long. Germline V CDR1 and CDR2: LGHNA, YSLEER. V lost 1 base, J lost 2 bases, and 16 bases lay in between. For the CDR3, the DNA is TGCGCCAGCAGCCAAGGCCGGACGGATCGGATCACAGATACGCAGTATTTT. Its translation is CASSQGRTDRITDTQYF.

This clonotype was seen only a few times. This chain uses TRBV6-2 or TRBV6-3 with TRBJ2-5; TRBD1 might be the D (6 bases). Germline lookup yields CDR1 MNHEY and CDR2 SVGEGT. The CDR3 runs to 14 residues. V was clipped by 5 bases and J by 7 bases, with 17 bases between them. In nucleotides, the CDR3 is TGTGCCAGCAGTCTGTCCGGACAGAAAGCGACCCAGTACTTC. It codes for CASSLSGQKATQYF.

The rearrangement uses TRBV20-1 and TRBJ1-5; 8 bases align to TRBD1. V shed 1 base and J 9 bases; nucleotides not matched to a gene: 11. The germline V gene has CDR1 DFQATT and CDR2 SNEGSKA (reference sequence). The CDR3 is made up of 15 amino acids. The CDR3 is CSARAPERTGRPQHF. The CDR3 DNA is TGCAGTGCTAGAGCCCCCGAGAGGACAGGGAGGCCCCAGCATTTT.

This chain joins TRBV5-1 and TRBJ1-1, with a tentative D call TRBD1 (6 bases). Germline V CDR1 and CDR2: SGHRS, YFSETQ. The V end lost 0 bases, the J end lost 11 bases, and 14 bases lay between the germline ends. The CDR3 is 13 amino acids. The CDR3 DNA reads TGCGCCAGCAGCTTGGCATCTGGTACAGGGGCTTTCTTT. It codes for CASSLASGTGAFF.

This clonotype appeared a few times. V and J are TRBV5-1 and TRBJ1-2, with 7 positions matching TRBD1. The germline CDR1 and CDR2 sequences are SGHRS and YFSETQ. The CDR3 runs 16 residues. Trimming took 2 bases from V and 2 from J; bases not matched to a gene: 9. CDR3 sequence (DNA): TGCGCCAGCAGCTTAACAGGGGAGAGACTGAACTATGGCTACACCTTC. Its translation is CASSLTGERLNYGYTF.

The chain is built from TRBV4-1 and TRBJ1-5; D uncertain. The length of the CDR3 is 15 residues. CDR1 is MGHRA and CDR2 is YSYEKL in the germline V gene. Deletions cut 2 bases from V and 7 bases from J, with 15 bases between. The CDR3 is CASSQIHAPRQPQHF. The DNA of the CDR3 is TGCGCCAGCAGCCAAATTCACGCCCCTCGCCAGCCCCAGCATTTT.

To note about this clonotype: A much more abundant neighbour one base away suggests this may be a read error. The chain uses TRBV5-1 and TRBJ2-1; possibly TRBD2 for D (5 bases). The J call may not be correct, given that the DNA end is closer to TRBJ2-7. The CDR3 length is 12 residues. Germline CDR1 is SGHRS and CDR2 is YFSETQ. DNA for the CDR3: TGCGCCAGCGGTGCTAGCTACAATGAGCAGTACTTC. It specifies CASGASYNEQYF.

This rearrangement joins TRBV5-1 to TRBJ2-3, with a weak D call TRBD1 (5 bases). Germline loops: CDR1 SGHRS, CDR2 YFSETQ. V was cut by 6 bases and J by 3 bases, with 11 bases left in between. This CDR3 is 13 amino acids long. CDR3 amino acids: CASTKAGTDTQYF. The CDR3 nucleotides are TGCGCCAGCACTAAGGCAGGGACAGATACGCAGTATTTT.

The chain joins TRBV2 to TRBJ1-2, with 8 positions matching TRBD1. The germline gives CDR1 SNHLY, CDR2 FYNNEI. Trimming removed 7 bases from V and 8 bases from J; junction bases left unmatched: 21. CDR3 length equals 17 residues. CDR3 nucleotide sequence: TGTGCCAGCAACTCCCTTTGGACAGGGCCAAGCTCATACGGCTACACCTTC. It is translated as CASNSLWTGPSSYGYTF.

The V call is TRBV9, the J call TRBJ2-3; D unresolved. CDR1 and CDR2 from the germline V gene are SGDLS and YYNGEE. Trimming cost V 5 bases and J 1 base, with 14 bases left between them. This CDR3 comprises 15 residues. The CDR3 DNA sequence: TGTGCCAGCAGTCCGGTGGCTCACGGCACAGATACGCAGTATTTT. It is translated as CASSPVAHGTDTQYF.

The chain carries TRBV6-5 and TRBJ2-1; TRBD2 agrees at 9 bases. CDR3 length: 14 residues. Germline values: CDR1 MNHEY, CDR2 SVGAGI. The V gene end was trimmed by 4 bases and the J gene end by 6 bases; junction bases not matched to a gene: 4. For the CDR3, the DNA is TGTGCCAGCAGTTTCGGACTAGCGAGCAATGAGCAGTTCTTC. Translated: CASSFGLASNEQFF.

The chain carries TRBV10-3 and TRBJ2-7, with TRBD2 as a possible D gene (6 bases). Germline CDR1 ENHRY, CDR2 SYGVKD. This CDR3 comprises 12 residues. V was pared by 8 bases and J by 3 bases, with 11 bases between. The CDR3 loop is CAIGSGFYEQYF. CDR3 bases: TGTGCCATCGGCAGCGGGTTCTACGAGCAGTACTTC.

The genes are TRBV7-9 and TRBJ1-1; D is undetermined. V lost 6 bases to trimming and J lost 0 bases, with 20 bases between them. The CDR3 consists of 17 residues. Germline CDR1 is SEHNR and CDR2 is FQNEAQ (reference sequence). The CDR3 protein is CASSSQDLASMNTEAFF. Here the CDR3 DNA reads TGTGCCAGCAGTAGTCAGGATCTTGCGAGCATGAACACTGAAGCTTTCTTT.

The gene calls are TRBV4-2 and TRBJ2-6; D remains ambiguous. V was shortened by 0 bases and J by 0 bases, with 12 bases between the two germline ends. The CDR3 consists of 18 residues. Germline CDR1 and CDR2: LGHNA and YNFKEQ. In DNA, the CDR3 is TGTGCCAGCAGCCAAGAGTTATGGTTTCACTCTGGGGCCAACGTCCTGACTTTC. It specifies CASSQELWFHSGANVLTF.

The rearrangement joins TRBV12-3 or TRBV12-4 to TRBJ2-1, with TRBD2 matching 11 bases. This CDR3 region has 15 residues. Trimming at V came to 6 bases and at J to 9 bases, leaving 10 bases not matched to a gene. The DNA for the CDR3 is TGTGCCAGCAGCACCCGACTAGCGGGGAACAGTGAGCAGTTCTTC. Translated, it gives CASSTRLAGNSEQFF.

For this clonotype: The germline gene is not matched at one end of the junction; a read error may be the cause. The rearrangement uses TRBV4-2 and TRBJ2-5, with 14 bases identical to TRBD2. Germline CDR1 and CDR2: LGHNA and YNFKEQ. This CDR3 region has 16 residues. The CDR3 sequence is CACSPGLAGGQETQYF. CDR3 DNA sequence: TGTGCCTGCAGCCCTGGACTAGCGGGGGGCCAAGAGACCCAGTACTTC.

The V gene is TRBV24-1, the J gene TRBJ1-4, with 7 bases identical to TRBD1. This CDR3 is 16 amino acids long. Germline V gene lookup returns CDR1 KGHDR and CDR2 SFDVKD. CDR3 protein: CAEAARGTEENEKLFF. The CDR3 region has the DNA TGTGCGGAAGCCGCGAGGGGGACAGAAGAAAATGAAAAACTGTTTTTT.

This clonotype has just a few counts. V usage is TRBV9 and J usage is TRBJ1-2; D not certain. The V gene lost 4 bases and the J gene lost 1 base, with 17 bases spanning the gap. CDR3 size: 16 residues. Germline lookup yields CDR1 SGDLS and CDR2 YYNGEE. CDR3 amino acids: CASSSGVSGLNYGYTF. The DNA for the CDR3 is TGTGCCAGCAGCTCAGGCGTCAGCGGACTTAACTATGGCTACACCTTC.

The chain carries TRBV29-1 and TRBJ2-1, with D tentatively TRBD2 (5 bases). The germline gives CDR1 SQVTM, CDR2 ANQGSEA. This CDR3 comprises 12 residues. The V end was cut by 0 bases, the J end by 8 bases, with 8 bases between. The CDR3 spells CSVEDQADEQFF. Here the CDR3 DNA reads TGCAGCGTTGAAGATCAAGCGGATGAGCAGTTCTTC.

The rearrangement joins TRBV3-1 to TRBJ1-4, with unresolved D. Between the trimmed V and J ends, which lost 0 bases and 8 bases, there was a span of 7 bases. The CDR3 sequence is 13 residues long. In germline, CDR1 is LGHDT, CDR2 YNNKEL (reference sequence). CDR3 DNA: TGTGCCAGCAGCCAAGAGCGGCGAGAAAAACTGTTTTTT. Translated: CASSQERREKLFF.

This clonotype has a handful of counts. The chain couples TRBV25-1 to TRBJ1-5; a possible D gene is TRBD1 (5 bases). This CDR3 has 13 residues. Germline V gives CDR1 MGHDK, CDR2 SYGVNS. Between the trimmed V and J ends, which lost 6 bases and 6 bases, there was a span of 12 bases. CDR3 residues: CASRGDRGQPQHF. CDR3 coding DNA: TGTGCCAGCAGGGGGGATCGAGGTCAGCCCCAGCATTTT.

This chain joins TRBV19 and TRBJ2-4, with 8 nucleotides matching TRBD2. Trimming took 10 bases from V and 10 from J; bases not matched to a gene: 12. The CDR3 runs to 13 residues. The germline CDR1 and CDR2 sequences are LNHDA and SQIVND (reference sequence). The CDR3 nucleotides are TGTGCCACTACAGCGGCGGGGGGTTTGATTCAGTACTTC. This encodes CATTAAGGLIQYF.

A few counts support this clonotype. This chain uses TRBV12-3 or TRBV12-4 with TRBJ1-1, with D possibly being TRBD1 (6 bases). V shed 7 bases and J shed 1 base, with 10 bases lying between them. The CDR3 has 13 amino acids. The CDR3 sequence is CASINRENTEAFF. Written as DNA, the CDR3 is TGTGCCAGCATCAACAGGGAGAACACTGAAGCTTTCTTT.